The clone carrying this TCR beta chain was recorded once. What it binds is not known. With a J-beta primer mix and a sample-barcoded 5' primer, a second PCR ran 7 to 11 cycles. Unique molecular identifiers of 12 random nucleotides labeled each cDNA. The study obtained at least 3 million CDR3-containing paired-end reads from every sample. TCRdb processed the 5' RACE reads anew with MiXCR; each CDR3 protein has one entry. The table has 1,800,000 or so distinct CDR3 sequences, 30% to 40% seen once. Each sample used at least 6 million PBMCs. This sample is drawn from a study of blood T cells in healthy people across ages. Points from the study as a whole: Because sorting was not performed, PBMCs prevented conclusive naive versus antigen-experienced comparison.

The V gene's germline CDR1 is SEHNR and CDR2 FQNEAQ (reference sequence). The V end was cut by 4 bases, the J end by 2 bases, with 14 bases between. The CDR3 has 15 residues. Material for sequencing was blood. The chain uses TRBV7-9 and TRBJ1-2; a possible D gene is TRBD1 (6 bases). The source is a human donor in good health. CDR3 nucleotide sequence: TGTGCCAGCAGCTCCCAGGGGAGCAGCAACTATGGCTACACCTTC. Translating it yields CASSSQGSSNYGYTF.